These 3 T cell receptor beta chains were sequenced from one sample in a study of blood T cell repertoires in COVID-19. Assay used: immunoSEQ multiplex PCR; TCRdb lists only in-frame clones, some missing. The sample has about 400,000 clones; more than 85% are singletons. Sequenced input: peripheral blood. Receptors were obtained from a human donor in a cohort sampled during active COVID-19.

CDR3 DNA: TGTGCCACCAAAACAGGGAAAAGGACAGATACGCAGTATTTT. Translation gives CATKTGKRTDTQYF. The chain combines TRBV6-4 with TRBJ2-3; a weak D match, TRBD1 (6 bases). CDR1 and CDR2 from the germline V gene are MRHNA and SNTAGT. The V gene lost 10 bases and the J gene lost 3 bases, with 17 bases spanning the gap. The CDR3 contains 14 residues.

The V gene is TRBV28, the J gene TRBJ1-4; D is perhaps TRBD1 (5 bases). Germline loops: CDR1 MDHEN, CDR2 SYDVKM. Between the trimmed V and J ends, which lost 5 bases and 3 bases, there was a span of 13 bases. The CDR3 spans 15 residues. CDR3: CASSPAGPANEKLFF. The DNA of the CDR3 is TGTGCCAGCAGTCCCGCAGGGCCGGCTAATGAAAAACTGTTTTTT.

Here the CDR3 reads CASSLTGLQPQHF. The CDR3 DNA is TGTGCCAGCAGCTTAACAGGGTTACAGCCCCAGCATTTT. The rearrangement joins TRBV27 to TRBJ1-5; D might be TRBD1 (6 bases). Germline CDR1 is MNHEY and CDR2 is SMNVEV (reference sequence). This CDR3 has 13 residues. V shed 6 bases and J shed 7 bases, with 13 bases lying between them.